This passage covers 19 T cell receptor beta chains from one sample sequenced in a study of human T cells and chemical hapten exposure. TCRdb independently ran MiXCR on the RACE reads; one entry per CDR3 protein. The repertoire has tens of thousands of distinct CDR3 sequences, approximately 9.9% of them found once; the top ten carry 2.2%. The time point is: patch test 2, 6 weeks after DPC sensitization. Sample treatment: therapeutic diphenylcyclopropenone sensitization with weekly scalp DPC. The specimen comprised whole blood, sampled in connection with sensitization to the hapten diphenylcyclopropenone (DPC). The receptors derive from a middle-aged man with alopecia areata. Some clones in this sample may be carry-over from other donors' samples.

This clonotype was observed at least ten times. The chain links TRBV27 to TRBJ1-6; 9 bases map to TRBD1. This CDR3 has 14 amino acids. Unmatched junction bases numbered 4, after V lost 4 bases and J lost 9 bases. CDR1 is MNHEY and CDR2 is SMNVEV in the germline V gene (reference sequence). The CDR3 sequence: CASSSGQGGSPLHF. As DNA, the CDR3 is TGTGCCAGCAGTTCGGGACAGGGTGGTTCACCCCTCCACTTT.

This clonotype was found a few times. This rearrangement joins TRBV25-1 to TRBJ2-1, with D perhaps matching TRBD1 or TRBD2 (5 bases each). The V end was cut by 4 bases, the J end by 6 bases, with 16 bases between. Germline V gene lookup returns CDR1 MGHDK and CDR2 SYGVNS. This CDR3 comprises 15 residues. CDR3 amino acids: CASSARDRTFNEQFF. The CDR3 DNA follows: TGTGCCAGCAGTGCAAGGGACCGCACCTTCAATGAGCAGTTCTTC.

This rearrangement joins TRBV20-1 to TRBJ1-5; possible D gene TRBD1, 6 bases. The germline V and J ends were trimmed by 6 bases and 5 bases, with 17 bases remaining between them. Germline assignment: CDR1 DFQATT and CDR2 SNEGSKA (reference sequence). This CDR3 comprises 14 residues. The CDR3 coding sequence is TGCAGTGCCAGACCGTTGGGGGCCCATCAGCCCCAGCATTTT. This translates into CSARPLGAHQPQHF.

This clonotype was counted a few times. CDR3 sequence (DNA): TGCAGCGCTCAGATAGGGACAGCCTACGAGCAGTACTTC. Amino acids: CSAQIGTAYEQYF. The rearrangement uses TRBV29-1 and TRBJ2-7, with 7 bases aligning to TRBD1. CDR1 is SQVTM, CDR2 ANQGSEA, per germline. CDR3 size: 13 residues. Losses at the gene ends were 7 bases for V and 2 bases for J; bases not matched to a gene: 8.

This clonotype has more than one count but fewer than ten. This sequence joins TRBV15 and TRBJ2-2, with unresolved D. Trimming left V 0 bases short and J 5 bases short, with 7 bases between. Germline V gene lookup returns CDR1 LNHNV and CDR2 YYDKDF (reference sequence). This CDR3 comprises 14 residues. The CDR3 spells CATSREISTGELFF. CDR3 sequence (DNA): TGTGCCACCAGCAGAGAGATATCGACCGGGGAGCTGTTTTTT.

V and J are TRBV6-1 and TRBJ1-1, with D hard to call. The germline CDR1 and CDR2 sequences are MNHNS and SASEGT. The ends were cut back, 3 bases at V and 7 bases at J, with 12 bases in the middle. The CDR3 runs 13 residues. CDR3 sequence: CASSDMGMIEAFF. CDR3 bases: TGTGCCAGCAGTGACATGGGTATGATTGAAGCTTTCTTT.

This clonotype came up a few times. V and J are TRBV5-6 and TRBJ2-3; D gene unclear. The CDR3 consists of 12 residues. Looked up from germline, CDR1 is SGHDT and CDR2 is YYEEEE. With 4 bases removed from V and 5 bases from J, the gap between germline ends came to 8 bases. CDR3: CASSPGKDTQYF. The CDR3 nucleotides read TGTGCCAGCAGCCCGGGCAAAGATACGCAGTATTTT.

This clonotype was picked up a small number of times. The chain couples TRBV7-2 to TRBJ2-5, with D maybe TRBD1 (6 bases). V lost 5 bases and J 2 bases, leaving 9 bases between the germline ends. The CDR3 sequence is 13 residues long. Germline V gene data show CDR1 as SGHTA and CDR2 as FQGNSA. The CDR3 nucleotides are TGTGCCAGCAGCCGGGACACACAAGAGACCCAGTACTTC. This translates into CASSRDTQETQYF.

V usage is TRBV6-2 or TRBV6-3 and J usage is TRBJ2-7, with 11 bases identical to TRBD1. V was clipped by 4 bases and J by 4 bases; unmatched bases: 3. Germline CDR1 reads MNHEY; CDR2 reads SVGEGT. The CDR3 covers 14 residues. The CDR3 coding sequence is TGTGCCAGCAGTTGGACAGGGGGCAGGTACGAGCAGTACGTC. This translates into CASSWTGGRYEQYV.

This clonotype was seen a handful of times. This chain connects TRBV27 to TRBJ2-5; D gene unclear. In germline, CDR1 is MNHEY, CDR2 SMNVEV (reference sequence). The CDR3 extends over 12 amino acids. The V gene lost 8 bases and the J gene lost 2 bases, with 9 bases spanning the gap. The CDR3 region has the DNA TGTGCCAGCGGAAAGGTTCAAGAGACCCAGTACTTC. Amino acid sequence: CASGKVQETQYF.

This clonotype has more than one count but fewer than ten. This chain joins TRBV7-9 and TRBJ2-5; TRBD2 matches 9 bases. CDR1 is SEHNR, CDR2 FQNEAQ, per germline (reference sequence). Germline trimming cut 6 bases from V and 3 bases from J; bases unmatched to any gene: 11. CDR3 size: 16 residues. DNA for the CDR3: TGTGCCAGCAGTCCATGGATCGGCGGGGGGGAAGAGACCCAGTACTTC. This sequence encodes CASSPWIGGGEETQYF.

Ten or more counts support this clonotype. CDR3 in amino acids: CASSLALGVPYNEQFF. CDR3 sequence (DNA): TGTGCCAGCAGTTTGGCGCTCGGGGTTCCCTACAATGAGCAGTTCTTC. The gene calls are TRBV11-2 and TRBJ2-1; D perhaps matches TRBD2 (5 bases). Deletions cut 6 bases from V and 2 bases from J, with 17 bases between. Germline lookup yields CDR1 SGHAT and CDR2 FQNNGV. CDR3 length: 16 amino acids.

This clonotype was seen only a few times. The chain is built from TRBV6-2 or TRBV6-3 and TRBJ2-3; 15 bases map to TRBD2. CDR1 is MNHEY, CDR2 SVGEGT, per germline. Trimming removed 0 bases from V and 8 bases from J; junction bases left unmatched: 12. The CDR3 consists of 19 residues. In DNA form, the CDR3 reads TGTGCCAGCAGTTACTCCAGTTCGGGACTAGCGGGAGGAAGGGGTACGCAGTATTTT. Translating gives CASSYSSSGLAGGRGTQYF.

This chain's CDR3 is CSAGRLNTEAFF. CDR3 sequence (DNA): TGCAGTGCTGGACGATTGAACACTGAAGCTTTCTTT. V usage is TRBV20-1 and J usage is TRBJ1-1; D gene ambiguous. Germline CDR1 is DFQATT and CDR2 is SNEGSKA (reference sequence). CDR3 size: 12 residues. Between the trimmed V and J ends, which lost 5 bases and 0 bases, there was a span of 7 bases.

This clonotype was detected ten times or more. The V and J genes are TRBV10-3 and TRBJ1-5, with D uncertain. Germline V gene data show CDR1 as ENHRY and CDR2 as SYGVKD. This CDR3 is 14 amino acids long. Between the trimmed V and J ends, which lost 4 bases and 0 bases, there was a span of 7 bases. CDR3 sequence reads: CAISAGNSNQPQHF. DNA for the CDR3: TGTGCCATCAGTGCGGGGAATAGCAATCAGCCCCAGCATTTT.

J is TRBJ1-6 and V is TRBV30, with a tentative D call TRBD1 (6 bases). The CDR3 contains 15 residues. The V gene's germline CDR1 is GTSNPN and CDR2 SVGIG (reference sequence). V was trimmed by 3 bases and J by 7 bases, leaving 16 bases between them. In DNA form, the CDR3 reads TGTGCCTGGAGCGAACGTACAGGGAGGAATTCACCCCTCCACTTT. This gives the protein CAWSERTGRNSPLHF.

This clonotype was found a few times. The J gene is TRBJ2-2, the V gene TRBV7-3; D unclear. CDR1 is SGHTA, CDR2 FQGTGA, per germline. The CDR3 has 14 amino acids. Trimming cost V 1 base and J 4 bases, with 7 bases left between them. The CDR3 is CASSLIRATGELFF. In nucleotides, the CDR3 is TGTGCCAGCAGCTTAATAAGGGCCACCGGGGAGCTGTTTTTT.

The chain employs TRBV5-1 and TRBJ2-5; D is unclear. V lost 4 bases, J lost 2 bases, and 15 bases lay in between. CDR1 is SGHRS and CDR2 is YFSETQ in the germline V gene. This CDR3 has 15 residues. CDR3 sequence (DNA): TGCGCCAGCAGCACCCGACCTCGACAACAAGAGACCCAGTACTTC. Its translation is CASSTRPRQQETQYF.

CDR3 in amino acids: CSVPSSEEYEQYF. The CDR3 DNA reads as TGCAGCGTTCCCTCTTCAGAAGAGTACGAGCAGTACTTC. V gene TRBV29-1 combines with J gene TRBJ2-7; D call uncertain. The V and J ends lost 5 bases and 4 bases respectively, with 15 bases between them. The CDR3 is 13 residues long. CDR1 is SQVTM and CDR2 is ANQGSEA in the germline V gene.